Sequencing of this T cell receptor beta chain was carried out in a study of Ad26.COV2.S vaccination and SARS-CoV-2 variants. Study overall: Ad26.COV2.S arm of COV1001 included the donor. Study-level results: Placebo recipients and vaccine recipients were similar in non-spike TCR breadth.

Sample treatment: 19 received Ad26.COV2.S at low or high dose, single or two shots; about 5 received placebo; per-sample allocation not given. Day 63 after the first injection of vaccine or placebo was the sampling time. The shot given was an Ad26 vector that makes Wuhan-strain SARS-CoV-2 spike. TCRdb keeps only in-frame clones here, not all; method: immunoSEQ multiplex PCR. The data hold about 400,000 clones, with about four fifths observed a single time. Comment on this clone: Its specificity is not known. Other nucleotide sequences in the sample specify the same CDR3.

V shed 0 bases and J shed 1 base, with 3 bases lying between them. There are 13 residues in the CDR3. The V gene's germline CDR1 is SEHNR and CDR2 FQNEAQ (reference sequence). The material was peripheral blood, obtained in a trial of Ad26.COV2.S vaccine versus placebo. This TCR came from a person between 18 and 65 years old who received the Ad26.COV2.S COVID-19 vaccine or a placebo. This sequence joins TRBV7-9 and TRBJ1-1; D is ambiguous. In nucleotides, the CDR3 is TGTGCCAGCAGCTTAGCCCGGAACACTGAAGCTTTCTTT. It translates to CASSLARNTEAFF.